This T cell receptor beta chain was obtained from a study of cytomegalovirus exposure and HLA in healthy donors. Both 60 Vbeta primers and 13 Jbeta primers went into the PCR. The assay was immunoSEQ multiplex PCR, and TCRdb's table has in-frame clones only and misses some. The sample data list under 200,000 clones. This CDR3 comprises 16 residues. This chain joins TRBV21-1 and TRBJ1-1; the table's D call TRBD1 went unverified against the DNA. TRBV21-1 is a known pseudogene. The source is a woman between 18 and 29 years old in good health and CMV-seropositive. The material sequenced was PBMCs. CDR3 nucleotide sequence: TGTGCCAGCAGCCGTCCGTCCGGGACACTCAACCGGGGAGCTTTCTTT. This sequence encodes CASSRPSGTLNRGAFF.